These T cell receptor beta chains were read from a single sample in a study of cytomegalovirus exposure and HLA in healthy donors. Produced via immunoSEQ multiplex PCR; TCRdb's table is partial and in-frame only. The sample holds 150,000 to 200,000 clones, approximately 73% seen once. The source material was PBMCs. These receptors were obtained from a woman in her 30s in good health and CMV-seropositive. Each CDR3 is given with its conserved first and last residue.

TRBJ2-1	15	TRBV11-3	CASSLFSGSYNEQFF
-	11	TRBV20-1	CSAARENEQYF
TRBJ2-7	14	TRBV12-5	CASDPTGGHDEQYF
TRBJ2-3	16	TRBV6-6	CASSPLYAGETDTQYF
TRBJ2-5	15	TRBV4-1	CASSQGSSEAETQYF
TRBJ2-2	17	TRBV4-2	CASSQDRAGGPRVELFF
TRBJ1-1	15	TRBV5-4	CASIRLGAPNTEAFF
TRBJ1-4	12	TRBV2	CASLGGGEKLFF
TRBJ2-5	15	TRBV9	CASSPRRGGSETQYF
TRBJ2-2	15	TRBV10-2	CASEAGLAVTGELFF
TRBJ1-2	16	TRBV28	CASSLSLGTGDYGYTF
TRBJ2-5	17	TRBV7-9	CASSPRDPGRMRETQYF
TRBJ1-5	15	TRBV4-1	CASSSRSRVNQPQHF
TRBJ2-1	16	TRBV25-1	CASSHLLGGSYNEQFF
TRBJ1-6	13	TRBV28	CASRQGAFSPLHF